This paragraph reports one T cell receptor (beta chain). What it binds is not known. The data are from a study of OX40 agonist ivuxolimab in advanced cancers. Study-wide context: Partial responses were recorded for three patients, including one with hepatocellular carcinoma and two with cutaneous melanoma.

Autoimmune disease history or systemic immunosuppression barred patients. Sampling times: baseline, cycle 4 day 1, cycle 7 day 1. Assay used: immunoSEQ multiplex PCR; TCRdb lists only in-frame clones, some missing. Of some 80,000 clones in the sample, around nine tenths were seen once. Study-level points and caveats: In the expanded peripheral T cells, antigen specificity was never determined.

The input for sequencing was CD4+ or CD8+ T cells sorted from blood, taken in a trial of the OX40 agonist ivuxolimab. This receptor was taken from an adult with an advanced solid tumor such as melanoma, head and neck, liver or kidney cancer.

The CDR3 reads CASSRDRNQPQHF. CDR3 bases: TGTGCCAGCAGCCGGGATCGTAATCAGCCCCAGCATTTT. This rearrangement joins TRBV6-5 to TRBJ1-5; D gene uncertain. The CDR3 covers 13 residues. Trimming shortened V by 6 bases and J by 4 bases, and 10 bases separated the two germline ends. The germline V gene has CDR1 MNHEY and CDR2 SVGAGI.